The text below deals with one T cell receptor beta chain. The record originates from a study of T cells in Graves' hyperthyroidism and ophthalmopathy. Germline V gene lookup returns CDR1 SGHKS and CDR2 YYEKEE (reference sequence). The CDR3 contains 14 residues. V was trimmed by 2 bases and J by 1 base, leaving 9 bases between them. TCR beta CDR3 region amplification was performed from RNA transcripts. In the first-round RT-PCR of the TCR CDR3, the HTBI primer set was used. Via MiXCR, TCRdb re-called the multiplex PCR reads, giving one row per CDR3 protein. The sample holds 730,000 or so distinct CDR3 sequences, approximately 19% seen once.

The chain recombines TRBV5-5 with TRBJ2-5; no firm D call. The origin of this receptor is a woman aged 45-65 years with Graves' hyperthyroidism that later progressed to Graves' ophthalmopathy. The sequenced sample consisted of blood. CDR3: CASSFEPLQETQYF. In DNA, the CDR3 is TGTGCCAGCAGCTTTGAACCACTCCAAGAGACCCAGTACTTC.